The clone carrying this T cell receptor (beta chain) was recorded many times. This sample is drawn from a study of breast tumors, draining lymph nodes, adjacent tissues. Each CDR3 protein is one row after TCRdb ran MiXCR on the multiplex PCR reads. This repertoire shows tens of thousands of distinct CDR3 sequences, 23% found once; its top ten account for 6.5% to 8%. The CDR3 sequence is 16 residues long. CDR1 SEHNR and CDR2 FQNEAQ come from the germline V gene (reference sequence). Trimming removed 0 bases at V and 8 bases at J, with 16 bases between. The genes are TRBV7-9 and TRBJ1-4; D ambiguous. The TCR was taken from a female donor with breast cancer. Some clones in this sample may be carry-over from other donors' samples. Input material: breast tumor tissue. CDR3 bases: TGTGCCAGCAGCTTAGCGCTGGCAGGCCGGACCGAAAAACTGTTTTTT. Encoded protein: CASSLALAGRTEKLFF.